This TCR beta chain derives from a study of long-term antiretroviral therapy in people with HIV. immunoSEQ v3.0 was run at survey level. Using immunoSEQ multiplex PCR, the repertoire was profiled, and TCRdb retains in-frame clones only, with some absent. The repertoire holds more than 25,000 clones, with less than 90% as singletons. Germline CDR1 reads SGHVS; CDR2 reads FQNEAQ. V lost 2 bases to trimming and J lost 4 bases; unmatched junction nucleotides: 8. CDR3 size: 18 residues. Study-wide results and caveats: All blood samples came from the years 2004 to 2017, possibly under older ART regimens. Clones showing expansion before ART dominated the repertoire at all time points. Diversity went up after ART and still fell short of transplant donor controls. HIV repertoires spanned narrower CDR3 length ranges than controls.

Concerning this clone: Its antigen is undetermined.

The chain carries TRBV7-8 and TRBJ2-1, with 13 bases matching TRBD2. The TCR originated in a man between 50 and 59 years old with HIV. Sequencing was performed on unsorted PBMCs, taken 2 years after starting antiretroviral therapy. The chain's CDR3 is CASSLKLAGGFKYNEQFF. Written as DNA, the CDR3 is TGTGCCAGCAGCTTAAAACTAGCGGGAGGGTTTAAATACAATGAGCAGTTCTTC.